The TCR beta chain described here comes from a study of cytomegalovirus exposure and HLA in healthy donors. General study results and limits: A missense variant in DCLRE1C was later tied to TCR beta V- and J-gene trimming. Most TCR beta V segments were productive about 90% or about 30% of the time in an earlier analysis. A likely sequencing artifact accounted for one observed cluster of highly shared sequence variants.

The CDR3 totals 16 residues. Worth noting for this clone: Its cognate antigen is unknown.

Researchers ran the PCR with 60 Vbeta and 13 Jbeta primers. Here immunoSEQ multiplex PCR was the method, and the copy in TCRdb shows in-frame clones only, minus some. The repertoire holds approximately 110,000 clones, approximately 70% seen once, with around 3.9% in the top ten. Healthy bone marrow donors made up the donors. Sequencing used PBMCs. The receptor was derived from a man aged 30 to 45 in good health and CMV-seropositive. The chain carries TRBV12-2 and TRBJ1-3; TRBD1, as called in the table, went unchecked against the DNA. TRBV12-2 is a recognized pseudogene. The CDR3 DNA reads TGTGCAAGTCGCCCGGGACAGTCAAGCTCTGGAAACACCATATATTTT. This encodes CASRPGQSSSGNTIYF.